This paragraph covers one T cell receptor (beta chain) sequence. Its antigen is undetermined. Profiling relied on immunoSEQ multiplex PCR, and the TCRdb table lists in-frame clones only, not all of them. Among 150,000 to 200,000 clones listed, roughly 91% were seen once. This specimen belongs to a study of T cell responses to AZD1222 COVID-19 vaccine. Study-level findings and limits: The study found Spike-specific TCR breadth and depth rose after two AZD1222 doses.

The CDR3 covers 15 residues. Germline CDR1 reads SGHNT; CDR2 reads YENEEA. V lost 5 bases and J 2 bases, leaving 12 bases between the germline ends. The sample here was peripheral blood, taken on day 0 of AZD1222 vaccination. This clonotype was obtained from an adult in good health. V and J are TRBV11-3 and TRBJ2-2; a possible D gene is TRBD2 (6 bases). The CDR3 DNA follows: TGTGCCAGCAGCCCTGGAGGGAGAAACACCGGGGAGCTGTTTTTT. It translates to CASSPGGRNTGELFF.